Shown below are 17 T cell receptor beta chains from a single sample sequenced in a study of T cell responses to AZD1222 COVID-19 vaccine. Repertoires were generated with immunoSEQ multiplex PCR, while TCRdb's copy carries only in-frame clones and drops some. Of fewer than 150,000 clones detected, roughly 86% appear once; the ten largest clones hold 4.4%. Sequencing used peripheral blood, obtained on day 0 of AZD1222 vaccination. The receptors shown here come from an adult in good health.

CDR3: CASSLWAGTSGNEQYF. DNA of the CDR3: TGTGCCAGCAGTTTATGGGCCGGGACTAGCGGGAACGAGCAGTACTTC. The genes are TRBV27 and TRBJ2-7, with 13 bases lining up with TRBD2. The V gene's germline CDR1 is MNHEY and CDR2 SMNVEV (reference sequence). Trimming removed 1 base from V and 5 bases from J; junction bases left unmatched: 5. This CDR3 spans 16 amino acids.

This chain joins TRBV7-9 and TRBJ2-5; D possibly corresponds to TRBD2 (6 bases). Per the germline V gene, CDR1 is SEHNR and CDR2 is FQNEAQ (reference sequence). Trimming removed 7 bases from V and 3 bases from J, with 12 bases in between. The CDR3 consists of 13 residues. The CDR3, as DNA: TGTGCCAGCACCCAGGGAGGTGAAGAGACCCAGTACTTC. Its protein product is CASTQGGEETQYF.

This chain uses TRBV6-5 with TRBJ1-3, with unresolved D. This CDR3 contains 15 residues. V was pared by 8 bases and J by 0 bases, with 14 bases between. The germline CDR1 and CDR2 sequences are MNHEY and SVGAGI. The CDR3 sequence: CASRPSGASGNTIYF. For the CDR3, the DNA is TGTGCCAGCCGCCCGTCCGGAGCCTCTGGAAACACCATATATTTT.

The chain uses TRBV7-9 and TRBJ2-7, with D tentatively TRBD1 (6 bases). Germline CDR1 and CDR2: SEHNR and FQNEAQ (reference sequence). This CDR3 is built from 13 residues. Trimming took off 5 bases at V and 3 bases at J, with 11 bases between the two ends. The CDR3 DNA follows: TGTGCCAGCAGCAATGAACAGGGCTACGAGCAGTACTTC. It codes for CASSNEQGYEQYF.

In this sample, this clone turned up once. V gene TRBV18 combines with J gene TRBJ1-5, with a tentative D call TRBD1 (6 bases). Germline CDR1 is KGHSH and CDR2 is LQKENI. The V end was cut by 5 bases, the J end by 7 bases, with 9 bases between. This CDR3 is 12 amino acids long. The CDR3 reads CASSADRQPQHF. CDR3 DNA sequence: TGTGCCAGCTCAGCGGACAGACAGCCCCAGCATTTT.

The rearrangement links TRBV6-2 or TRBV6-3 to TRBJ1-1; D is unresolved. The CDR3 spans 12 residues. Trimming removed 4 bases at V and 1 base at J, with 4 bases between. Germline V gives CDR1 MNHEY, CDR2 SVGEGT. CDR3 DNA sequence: TGTGCCAGCAGTTCAGCGAACACTGAAGCTTTCTTT. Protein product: CASSSANTEAFF.

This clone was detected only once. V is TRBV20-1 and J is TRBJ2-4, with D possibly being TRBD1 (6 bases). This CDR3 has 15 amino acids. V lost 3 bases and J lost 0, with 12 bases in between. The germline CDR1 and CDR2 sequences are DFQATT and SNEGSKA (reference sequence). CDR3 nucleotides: TGCAGTGCTAGTCCAGGGGTACTAGCCAAAAACATTCAGTACTTC. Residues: CSASPGVLAKNIQYF.

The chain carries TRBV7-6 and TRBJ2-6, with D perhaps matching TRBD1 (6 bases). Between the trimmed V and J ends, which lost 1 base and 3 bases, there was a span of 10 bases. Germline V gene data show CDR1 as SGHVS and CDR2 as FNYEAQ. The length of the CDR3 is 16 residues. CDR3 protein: CASSLEQGGGANVLTF. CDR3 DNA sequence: TGTGCCAGCAGCTTAGAACAGGGTGGTGGGGCCAACGTCCTGACTTTC.

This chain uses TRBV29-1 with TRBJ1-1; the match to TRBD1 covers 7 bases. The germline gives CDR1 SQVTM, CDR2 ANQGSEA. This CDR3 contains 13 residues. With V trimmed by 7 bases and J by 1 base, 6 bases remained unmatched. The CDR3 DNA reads TGCAGCGCCCGACAGGGTTCGAACACTGAAGCTTTCTTT. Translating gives CSARQGSNTEAFF. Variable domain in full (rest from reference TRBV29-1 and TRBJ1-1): SAVISQKPSRDICQRGTSLTIQCQVDSQVTMMFWYRQQPGQSLTLIATANQGSEATYESGFVIDKFPISRPNLTFSTLTVSNMSPEDSSIYLCSARQGSNTEAFFGQGTRLTVV.

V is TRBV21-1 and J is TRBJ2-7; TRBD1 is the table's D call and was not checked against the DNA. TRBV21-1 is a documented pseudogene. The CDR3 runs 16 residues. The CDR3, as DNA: TGTGCCAGCAGCAACATCTACAGGGGGCACTACTACGAGCAGTACTTC. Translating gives CASSNIYRGHYYEQYF.

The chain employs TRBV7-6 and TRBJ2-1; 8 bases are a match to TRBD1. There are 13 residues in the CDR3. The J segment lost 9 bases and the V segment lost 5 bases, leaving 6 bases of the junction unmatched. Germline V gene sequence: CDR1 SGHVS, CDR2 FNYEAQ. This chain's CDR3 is CASSPDRDAEQFF. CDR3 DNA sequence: TGTGCCAGCAGCCCGGACAGGGACGCTGAGCAGTTCTTC.

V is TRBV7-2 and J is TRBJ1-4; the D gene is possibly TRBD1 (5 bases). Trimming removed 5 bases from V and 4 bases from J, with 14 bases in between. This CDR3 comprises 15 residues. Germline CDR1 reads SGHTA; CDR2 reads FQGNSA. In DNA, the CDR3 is TGTGCCAGCAGCAGAGAGGGGACGGGTAATGAAAAACTGTTTTTT. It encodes CASSREGTGNEKLFF.

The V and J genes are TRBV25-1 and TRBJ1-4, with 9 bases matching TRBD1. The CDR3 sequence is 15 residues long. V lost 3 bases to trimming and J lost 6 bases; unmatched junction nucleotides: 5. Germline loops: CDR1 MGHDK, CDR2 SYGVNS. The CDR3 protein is CASSDTTGGDEKLFF. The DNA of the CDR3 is TGTGCCAGCAGTGATACGACAGGGGGGGATGAAAAACTGTTTTTT.

The chain's CDR3 is CSALLRGLEEQYF. DNA of the CDR3: TGCAGCGCCCTTTTGAGGGGCTTAGAAGAGCAGTACTTC. The chain recombines TRBV29-1 with TRBJ2-7, with D possibly called TRBD1 or TRBD2 (5 bases each). The V and J ends lost 7 bases and 7 bases respectively, with 20 bases between them. CDR1 is SQVTM, CDR2 ANQGSEA, per germline. CDR3 size: 13 residues.

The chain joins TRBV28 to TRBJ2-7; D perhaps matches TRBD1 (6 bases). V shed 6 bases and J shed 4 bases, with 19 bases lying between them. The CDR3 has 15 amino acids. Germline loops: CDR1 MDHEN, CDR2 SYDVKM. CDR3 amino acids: CASSYPYRDKYEQYF. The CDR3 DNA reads TGTGCCAGCAGCTACCCTTACCGGGACAAATACGAGCAGTACTTC. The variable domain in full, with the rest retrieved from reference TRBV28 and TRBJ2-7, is DVKVTQSSRYLVKRTGEKVFLECVQDMDHENMFWYRQDPGLGLRLIYFSYDVKMKEKGDIPEGYSVSREKKERFSLILESASTNQTSMYLCASSYPYRDKYEQYFGPGTRLTVT.

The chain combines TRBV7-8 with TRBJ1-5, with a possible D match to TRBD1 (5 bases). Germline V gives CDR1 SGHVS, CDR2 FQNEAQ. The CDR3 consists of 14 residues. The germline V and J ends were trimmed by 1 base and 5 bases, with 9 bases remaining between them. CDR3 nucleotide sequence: TGTGCCAGCAGCTTAGGCAGGGTCGATCAGCCCCAGCATTTT. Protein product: CASSLGRVDQPQHF. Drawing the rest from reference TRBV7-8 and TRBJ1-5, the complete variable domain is GAGVSQSPRYKVAKRGQDVALRCDPISGHVSLFWYQQALGQGPEFLTYFQNEAQLDKSGLPSDRFFAERPEGSVSTLKIQRTQQEDSAVYLCASSLGRVDQPQHFGDGTRLSIL.

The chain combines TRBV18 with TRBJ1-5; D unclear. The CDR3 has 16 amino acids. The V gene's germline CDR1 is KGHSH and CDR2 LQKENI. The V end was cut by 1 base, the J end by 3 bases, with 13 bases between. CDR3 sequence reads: CASSPRRTRDNQPQHF. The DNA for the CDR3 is TGTGCCAGCTCACCACGGAGGACCCGGGACAATCAGCCCCAGCATTTT.